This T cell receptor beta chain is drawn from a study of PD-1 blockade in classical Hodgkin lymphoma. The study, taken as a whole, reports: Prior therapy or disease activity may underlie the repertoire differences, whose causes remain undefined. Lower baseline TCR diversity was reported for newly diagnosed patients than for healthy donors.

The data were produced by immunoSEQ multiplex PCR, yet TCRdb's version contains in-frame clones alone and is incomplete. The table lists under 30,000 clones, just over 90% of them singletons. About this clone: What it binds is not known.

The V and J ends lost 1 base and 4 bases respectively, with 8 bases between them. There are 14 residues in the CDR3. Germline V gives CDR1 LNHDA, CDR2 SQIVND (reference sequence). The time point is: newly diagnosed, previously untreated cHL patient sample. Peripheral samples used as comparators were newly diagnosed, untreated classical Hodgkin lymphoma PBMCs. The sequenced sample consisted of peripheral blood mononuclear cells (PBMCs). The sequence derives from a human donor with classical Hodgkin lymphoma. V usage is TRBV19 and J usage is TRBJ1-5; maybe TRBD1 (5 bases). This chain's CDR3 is CASSIGQFNQPQHF. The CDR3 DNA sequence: TGTGCCAGTAGTATAGGACAGTTTAATCAGCCCCAGCATTTT.